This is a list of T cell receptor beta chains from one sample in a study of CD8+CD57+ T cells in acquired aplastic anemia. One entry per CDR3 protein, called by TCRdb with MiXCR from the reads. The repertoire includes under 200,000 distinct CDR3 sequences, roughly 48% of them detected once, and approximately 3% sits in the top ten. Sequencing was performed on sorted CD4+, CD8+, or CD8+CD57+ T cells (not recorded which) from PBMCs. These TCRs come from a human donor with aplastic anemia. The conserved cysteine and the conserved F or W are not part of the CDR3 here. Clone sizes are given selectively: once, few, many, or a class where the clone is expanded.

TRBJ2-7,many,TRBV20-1,SARERTRAYEQY
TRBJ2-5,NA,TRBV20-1,SASRASGIGGRETQY
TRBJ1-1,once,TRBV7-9,ASSVGPRGTEAF
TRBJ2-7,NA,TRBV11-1,ASSLGQGQGAYEQY
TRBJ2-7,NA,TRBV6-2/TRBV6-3,ASRNTGALFDEQY
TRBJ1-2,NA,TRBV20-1,SASRGAHQGSNYGYT
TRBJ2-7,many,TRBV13,ASSFYRDRRTYEQY
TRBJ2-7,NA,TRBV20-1,SARGAFGREQY
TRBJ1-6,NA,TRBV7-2,ASSAGRGSPLH
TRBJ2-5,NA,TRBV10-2,AIPLRLAGSQETQY
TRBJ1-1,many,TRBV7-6,ASSLSIQNTEAF
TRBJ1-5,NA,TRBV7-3,ASSLISGQPQH
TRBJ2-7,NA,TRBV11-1,ASSSAGLAGLYEQY
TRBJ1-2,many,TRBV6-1,ASSGGTASGYT
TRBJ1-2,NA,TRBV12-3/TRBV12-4,ASRSGQGSYGYT
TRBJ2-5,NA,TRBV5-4,ASRGALNPKETQY
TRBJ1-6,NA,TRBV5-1,ASSLTDNSPLH
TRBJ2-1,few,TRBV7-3,ASSQGWGNEQF
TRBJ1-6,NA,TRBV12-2,ASRVVNSPLH
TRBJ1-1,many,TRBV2,ASSEWQNEAF
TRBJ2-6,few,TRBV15,ATSRDSGANVLT
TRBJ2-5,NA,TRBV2,ASSVDRNKY
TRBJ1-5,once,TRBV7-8,ASSVGQSNQPQH
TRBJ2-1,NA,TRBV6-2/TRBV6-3,ASSYSIIDRDGEQF
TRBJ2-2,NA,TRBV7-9,AWTSGSPGELF
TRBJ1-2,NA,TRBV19,ASSTRNGYT
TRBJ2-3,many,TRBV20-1,SAPGGRSLGTDTQY
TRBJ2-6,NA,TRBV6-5,ASSSSLSGANVLT
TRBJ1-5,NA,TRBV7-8,ASSLVSSQPQH
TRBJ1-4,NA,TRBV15,AGTDRLNEKLF
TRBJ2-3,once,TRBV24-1,ATSGQGAGDTQY
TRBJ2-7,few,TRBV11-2,ASSFLRLAGGGGYEQY
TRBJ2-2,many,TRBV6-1,ASSPRVNTGELF
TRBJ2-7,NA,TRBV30,AWITGYEQY
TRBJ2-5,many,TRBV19,ASSPGLAGGQSLETQY
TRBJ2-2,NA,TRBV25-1,ASSMKGVSGELF
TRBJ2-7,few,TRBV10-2,ASGGEGSYEQY
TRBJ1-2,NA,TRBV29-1,SAGGDGYT
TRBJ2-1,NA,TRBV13,AGSRNGLAGAYEQF
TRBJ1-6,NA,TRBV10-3,ASQGNYNSPLH
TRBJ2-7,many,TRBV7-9,ASSRGSTYEQY
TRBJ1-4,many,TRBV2,AGGPEDEKLF
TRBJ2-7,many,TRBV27,ASSSPDSSRPYEQY
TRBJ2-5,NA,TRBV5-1,ASSLGTTTQETQY
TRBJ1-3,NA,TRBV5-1,ASSSETGGAGNTIY